What follows are 29 T cell receptor beta chains derived from one specimen sequenced in a study of blood T cell repertoires in COVID-19 (dated by TCRdb to 2020 to 2021). To prepare the library, the immunoSEQ multiplex PCR assay was applied. This is the immuneACCESS table as TCRdb keeps it, with only in-frame sequences that have V and J called. A part of the clones is gone; compared with another copy, unresolved V genes explain less than half, and the rest is unexplained. The sample table contains about 99,000 clones; only one count was recorded for roughly 84% of them. Approximately 2% of the sample rests with the top ten. The sequenced sample consisted of peripheral blood. The receptor set was obtained from a man aged 70-80 years with active or convalescent COVID-19.

This clone was counted only a few times. This chain links TRBV7-8 with TRBJ1-5; 7 nucleotides line up with TRBD1. The CDR3 sequence is 14 residues long. The ends lost 4 bases at V and 6 bases at J; junction bases unmatched: 6. CDR1 is SGHVS, CDR2 FQNEAQ, per germline. CDR3 region: CASSSTDRAQPQHF. CDR3 nucleotides: TGTGCCAGCAGCTCTACTGACAGGGCTCAGCCCCAGCATTTT.

CDR3 residues: CATSDSPPRTLRQYF. The CDR3 region has the DNA TGTGCCACCAGTGATTCACCACCCCGTACCCTCAGGCAGTACTTC. The chain carries TRBV24-1 and TRBJ2-7; D gene ambiguous. Trimming removed 2 bases at V and 9 bases at J, with 19 bases between. Germline values: CDR1 KGHDR, CDR2 SFDVKD. The CDR3 consists of 15 residues.

The chain uses TRBV14 and TRBJ2-3; 10 bases match TRBD2. Looked up from germline, CDR1 is SGHDN and CDR2 is FVKESK. CDR3 length: 15 residues. J gave up 2 bases and V 2 bases, and 1 base lay outside the gene matches. The CDR3 DNA sequence: TGTGCCAGCAGCCAACTAGCGGGGGACACAGATACGCAGTATTTT. The encoded protein is CASSQLAGDTDTQYF.

CDR3: CASSLISGGAKETQYF. DNA for the CDR3: TGTGCCAGCAGCTTAATCAGCGGGGGGGCCAAAGAGACCCAGTACTTC. The chain has TRBV7-9 and TRBJ2-5; 10 nucleotides match TRBD2. The CDR3 runs to 16 residues. V was pared by 2 bases and J by 3 bases, with 6 bases of the junction left unmatched. Germline CDR1 is SEHNR and CDR2 is FQNEAQ (reference sequence).

CDR3 sequence reads: CASSLRDNQPQHF. For the CDR3, the DNA is TGTGCCAGCAGCTTGCGGGACAATCAGCCCCAGCATTTT. The rearrangement links TRBV5-8 to TRBJ1-5, with D unresolved. Deletions cut 1 base from V and 3 bases from J, with 5 bases between. Germline-derived CDR1 and CDR2 are SGHTS and YDEGEE. The CDR3 contains 13 residues. Variable domain in full (rest from reference TRBV5-8 and TRBJ1-5): EAGVTQSPTHLIKTRGQQATLRCSPISGHTSVYWYQQALGLGLQFLLWYDEGEERNRGNFPPRFSGRQFPNYSSELNVNALELEDSALYLCASSLRDNQPQHFGDGTRLSIL.

The table lists this clone with a count of one. The V gene is TRBV2, the J gene TRBJ2-3; 10 positions agree with TRBD2. After removal of 6 bases from V and 2 bases from J, the junction contained 5 bases not matched to a gene. Looked up from germline, CDR1 is SNHLY and CDR2 is FYNNEI. The CDR3 is made up of 15 amino acids. CDR3 bases: TGTGCCAGCAGGAGCAGCGGGGGGGCCACAGATACGCAGTATTTT. Translation gives CASRSSGGATDTQYF.

This clone occurred once. Written as DNA, the CDR3 is TGTGCCTGCCAAATGGGGGACATTCCGAACTATGGCTACACCTTC. It yields the protein CACQMGDIPNYGYTF. The V gene is TRBV30, the J gene TRBJ1-2; D is possibly TRBD1 (6 bases). The germline CDR1 and CDR2 sequences are GTSNPN and SVGIG (reference sequence). CDR3 length: 15 residues. V was clipped by 6 bases and J by 2 bases, with 19 bases between them.

This clone occurred once. V and J are TRBV2 and TRBJ1-2; D may be TRBD1 (6 bases). V lost 3 bases and J lost 8, with 10 bases in between. Germline V lookup: CDR1 SNHLY, CDR2 FYNNEI. The CDR3 contains 12 residues. This chain's CDR3 is CASSDPGEGYTF. The CDR3 DNA reads TGTGCCAGCAGTGACCCAGGGGAGGGCTACACCTTC.

The chain combines TRBV7-2 with TRBJ1-2; a possible D gene is TRBD1 (6 bases). Trimming took 5 bases from V and 2 from J, leaving 15 bases between them. Germline V gene lookup returns CDR1 SGHTA and CDR2 FQGNSA. The CDR3 runs 15 residues. CDR3 loop: CASSPQATGNYGYTF. The CDR3, as DNA: TGTGCCAGCAGCCCCCAAGCGACAGGCAACTATGGCTACACCTTC.

The chain employs TRBV19 and TRBJ2-3; 8 nucleotides agree with TRBD1. Germline V gene data show CDR1 as LNHDA and CDR2 as SQIVND (reference sequence). CDR3 length equals 13 residues. V trimming: 9 bases; J trimming: 3 bases; junction bases outside the gene matches: 5. This CDR3 reads CASRDRMTDTQYF. In DNA form, the CDR3 reads TGTGCCAGCCGGGACAGGATGACAGATACGCAGTATTTT.

The chain recombines TRBV7-2 with TRBJ1-5, with a weak D call TRBD1 (6 bases). There are 16 residues in the CDR3. The V and J ends lost 2 bases and 6 bases respectively, with 17 bases between them. Germline assignment: CDR1 SGHTA and CDR2 FQGNSA. CDR3: CASSLQHPGTIQPQHF. For the CDR3, the DNA is TGTGCCAGCAGCTTACAGCACCCCGGGACAATTCAGCCCCAGCATTTT.

The rearrangement links TRBV2 to TRBJ1-6; 8 nucleotides match TRBD1. The V gene's germline CDR1 is SNHLY and CDR2 FYNNEI. The V gene end was trimmed by 6 bases and the J gene end by 7 bases; junction bases not matched to a gene: 8. The CDR3 is made up of 15 amino acids. CDR3 amino acids: CASRETGAGNSPLHF. The CDR3 DNA follows: TGTGCCAGCAGAGAGACAGGGGCTGGGAATTCACCCCTCCACTTT.

The chain is built from TRBV3-1 (or the pseudogene TRBV3-2) and TRBJ2-1; TRBD2 is a possible D gene (6 bases). The CDR3 runs to 16 residues. Trimming took 4 bases from V and 15 from J, leaving 28 bases between them. CDR1 and CDR2 from the germline V gene are LGHDT and YNNKEL (reference sequence). CDR3 amino acids: CASSLGMTRGVRGPFF. The CDR3 coding sequence is TGTGCCAGCAGCCTGGGGATGACTCGCGGGGTAAGGGGTCCGTTCTTC.

This clone has just a few counts. The CDR3: CASSLGQGGNQPQHF. The CDR3 DNA follows: TGTGCCAGCAGTTTGGGACAGGGGGGCAATCAGCCCCAGCATTTT. J is TRBJ1-5 and V is TRBV28; 11 bases fit TRBD1. The CDR3 totals 15 residues. Germline assignment: CDR1 MDHEN and CDR2 SYDVKM. Germline trimming cut 3 bases from V and 2 bases from J; bases unmatched to any gene: 0.

The chain couples TRBV2 to TRBJ2-5; 13 bases are shared with TRBD2. Germline CDR1 is SNHLY and CDR2 is FYNNEI. The CDR3 is 17 residues long. The V segment lost 3 bases and the J segment 5 bases; nucleotides outside the gene matches: 9. CDR3 loop: CASSEGLAGSGQETQYF. DNA of the CDR3: TGTGCCAGCAGTGAGGGACTAGCGGGGTCTGGGCAGGAGACCCAGTACTTC.

The chain links TRBV7-8 to TRBJ1-1; D is possibly TRBD1 (5 bases). V was clipped by 5 bases and J by 3 bases, with 13 bases between them. The CDR3 extends over 14 amino acids. Germline CDR1 reads SGHVS; CDR2 reads FQNEAQ. The chain's CDR3 is CASSPSKGHTEAFF. CDR3 DNA: TGTGCCAGCAGCCCTTCGAAGGGGCACACTGAAGCTTTCTTT. The whole variable domain, remainder taken from reference TRBV7-8 and TRBJ1-1, is GAGVSQSPRYKVAKRGQDVALRCDPISGHVSLFWYQQALGQGPEFLTYFQNEAQLDKSGLPSDRFFAERPEGSVSTLKIQRTQQEDSAVYLCASSPSKGHTEAFFGQGTRLTVV.

The chain uses TRBV5-1 and TRBJ2-3; 13 positions agree with TRBD2. Germline trimming cut 4 bases from V and 5 bases from J; bases unmatched to any gene: 1. Germline lookup yields CDR1 SGHRS and CDR2 YFSETQ. The CDR3 has 14 residues. CDR3 sequence (DNA): TGCGCCAGCAGCGGACTAGCGGGGGAAGATACGCAGTATTTT. This codes for CASSGLAGEDTQYF.

This clone was counted only a few times. V usage is TRBV2 and J usage is TRBJ1-5, with 7 bases lining up with TRBD1. This CDR3 has 14 residues. The germline gives CDR1 SNHLY, CDR2 FYNNEI. The V gene end was trimmed by 5 bases and the J gene end by 7 bases; junction bases not matched to a gene: 8. The CDR3, as DNA: TGTGCCAGCAGTCAAGGGGGCGCCGGACAGCCCCAGCATTTT. Amino acids: CASSQGGAGQPQHF.

This clone occurred a few times. This chain uses TRBV2 with TRBJ1-4; 7 nucleotides line up with TRBD1. The ends lost 7 bases at V and 4 bases at J; junction bases unmatched: 6. This CDR3 spans 14 amino acids. Germline-derived CDR1 and CDR2 are SNHLY and FYNNEI. DNA of the CDR3: TGTGCCAGCATGGGACAGAGCCATAATGAAAAACTGTTTTTT. This gives the protein CASMGQSHNEKLFF.

This clone has only one observation. The chain carries TRBV9 and TRBJ2-1; 14 bases agree with TRBD2. The V segment lost 4 bases and the J segment 0 bases; nucleotides outside the gene matches: 9. Germline V CDR1 and CDR2: SGDLS, YYNGEE. The CDR3 sequence is 19 residues long. The CDR3 sequence is CASSPRTSGGSSSYNEQFF. The CDR3 DNA sequence: TGTGCCAGCAGCCCACGGACTAGCGGGGGGTCTAGCTCCTACAATGAGCAGTTCTTC.

This chain links TRBV12-3 or TRBV12-4 with TRBJ1-1; unclear D gene. The CDR3 length is 13 residues. V shed 3 bases and J shed 3 bases, with 8 bases lying between them. CDR3 sequence reads: CASSLAAYTEAFF. The CDR3 DNA follows: TGTGCCAGCAGTTTGGCAGCGTACACTGAAGCTTTCTTT.

CDR3 amino acids: CASSIPGTGNTIYF. The CDR3 bases are TGTGCCAGTAGTATCCCCGGGACTGGAAACACCATATATTTT. The rearrangement links TRBV19 to TRBJ1-3; D ambiguous. V dropped 3 bases and J dropped 2 bases, with 8 bases sitting between them. This CDR3 is built from 14 residues. The germline gives CDR1 LNHDA, CDR2 SQIVND (reference sequence).

V usage is TRBV9 and J usage is TRBJ1-3, with 8 bases that match TRBD1. The junction had 5 bases not matched to a gene; V was cut back by 3 bases and J by 0 bases. Germline V lookup: CDR1 SGDLS, CDR2 YYNGEE. This CDR3 is built from 16 residues. The CDR3, as DNA: TGTGCCAGCAGCGGCAGGGGGCTTAGCTCTGGAAACACCATATATTTT. It specifies CASSGRGLSSGNTIYF. Looking up the rest from reference TRBV9 and TRBJ1-3 gives the full variable domain: DSGVTQTPKHLITATGQRVTLRCSPRSGDLSVYWYQQSLDQGLQFLIQYYNGEERAKGNILERFSAQQFPDLHSELNLSSLELGDSALYFCASSGRGLSSGNTIYFGEGSWLTVV.

The chain links TRBV28 to TRBJ1-2; TRBD1 agrees at 7 bases. Germline V CDR1 and CDR2: MDHEN, SYDVKM. The CDR3 consists of 13 residues. J gave up 3 bases and V 6 bases, and 4 bases lay outside the gene matches. CDR3 sequence: CASRLGQYYGYTF. CDR3 sequence (DNA): TGTGCCAGCAGGCTGGGACAGTACTATGGCTACACCTTC.

The chain couples TRBV11-2 to TRBJ2-4; 9 bases align to TRBD1. The length of the CDR3 is 16 residues. Trimming took 4 bases from V and 1 from J; bases not matched to a gene: 5. Germline CDR1 reads SGHAT; CDR2 reads FQNNGV. CDR3 loop: CASSSQGAGAKNIQYF. The CDR3 nucleotides are TGTGCCAGCAGCTCACAGGGGGCGGGCGCCAAAAACATTCAGTACTTC. Using reference TRBV11-2 and TRBJ2-4 for the parts outside the CDR3, the full variable domain is EAGVAQSPRYKIIEKRQSVAFWCNPISGHATLYWYQQILGQGPKLLIQFQNNGVVDDSQLPKDRFSAERLKGVDSTLKIQPAKLEDSAVYLCASSSQGAGAKNIQYFGAGTRLSVL.

The chain employs TRBV5-4 and TRBJ2-3; 8 bases are a match to TRBD2. Unmatched junction bases numbered 5, after V lost 4 bases and J lost 1 base. Germline V gene data show CDR1 as SGHNT and CDR2 as YYREEE (reference sequence). This CDR3 is built from 15 residues. CDR3 loop: CASSIGGAGTDTQYF. CDR3 coding DNA: TGTGCCAGCAGCATCGGGGGGGCCGGCACAGATACGCAGTATTTT.

The rearrangement links TRBV5-1 to TRBJ2-3; TRBD1 agrees at 8 bases. The germline CDR1 and CDR2 sequences are SGHRS and YFSETQ. The CDR3 consists of 14 residues. Trimming cost V 3 bases and J 4 bases; bases outside gene matches: 4. The CDR3 DNA reads TGCGCCAGCAGCTCCTGGACAGGGTCAGATACGCAGTATTTT. This sequence encodes CASSSWTGSDTQYF.

This chain uses TRBV5-4 with TRBJ2-7; D is perhaps TRBD1 (6 bases). The length of the CDR3 is 15 residues. The germline V gene encodes CDR1 SGHNT and CDR2 YYREEE (reference sequence). Trimming shortened V by 4 bases and J by 1 base, and 15 bases separated the two germline ends. This CDR3 reads CASSHPGQRSYEQYF. CDR3 in DNA: TGTGCCAGCAGCCACCCGGGACAACGATCCTACGAGCAGTACTTC.

The chain combines TRBV2 with TRBJ2-5; 9 positions agree with TRBD2. Germline CDR1 SNHLY, CDR2 FYNNEI. The CDR3 contains 14 residues. With V trimmed by 6 bases and J by 4 bases, 6 bases remained unmatched. CDR3 amino acids: CASRGGGAGETQYF. For the CDR3, the DNA is TGTGCCAGCAGGGGCGGGGGGGCCGGAGAGACCCAGTACTTC. The full variable domain, rest sourced from reference TRBV2 and TRBJ2-5, is EPEVTQTPSHQVTQMGQEVILRCVPISNHLYFYWYRQILGQKVEFLVSFYNNEISEKSEIFDDQFSVERPDGSNFTLKIRSTKLEDSAMYFCASRGGGAGETQYFGPGTRLLVL.